Presented here are 25 T cell receptor beta chains from one specimen sequenced in a study of Graves' ophthalmopathy and Graves' hyperthyroidism. RNA transcripts provided the template for amplifying TCR beta CDR3 regions. The workflow started with a first-round RT-PCR run with HTBI primers and then moved on to a second-round multiplex PCR. MiXCR was run by TCRdb on the multiplex PCR reads, yielding one entry per CDR3 protein. The sample consists of almost 400,000 distinct CDR3 sequences, around 16% of them appearing once. Sequences were obtained from peripheral blood. The receptor source for this set is a woman younger than 30 with Graves' ophthalmopathy.

This clonotype was seen ten or more times. The genes are TRBV6-1 and TRBJ2-7; 7 bases are a match to TRBD2. Germline V gene lookup returns CDR1 MNHNS and CDR2 SASEGT. Trimming took 5 bases from V and 7 from J; bases not matched to a gene: 11. CDR3 length: 14 residues. The CDR3 spells CASSRAGSLVEQYF. The DNA of the CDR3 is TGTGCCAGCAGTCGAGCGGGGTCCCTGGTGGAGCAGTACTTC.

This clonotype has ten or more counts. One junction end disagrees with the germline gene, perhaps due to a read error. J is TRBJ2-7 and V is TRBV6-1; D gene unclear. Germline assignment: CDR1 MNHNS and CDR2 SASEGT. The CDR3 runs to 14 residues. In DNA, the CDR3 is TGTGCCAGCAGTGAATACGACACCCGCTACGGCAGTGACTTC. Translated: CASSEYDTRYGSDF.

This clonotype was picked up many times. CDR3 sequence: CATNNRGPGDYGYTF. The CDR3, as DNA: TGTGCCACAAATAACAGGGGGCCAGGCGACTATGGCTACACCTTC. The chain uses TRBV2 and TRBJ1-2; TRBD1 matches 9 bases. V lost 10 bases, J lost 3 bases, and 12 bases stayed unmatched. Germline V gene data show CDR1 as SNHLY and CDR2 as FYNNEI. CDR3 length equals 15 residues.

The rearrangement uses TRBV24-1 and TRBJ2-5; 8 nucleotides agree with TRBD1. The germline gives CDR1 KGHDR, CDR2 SFDVKD. Unmatched junction bases numbered 5, after V lost 5 bases and J lost 1 base. The CDR3 sequence is 15 residues long. The CDR3 here is CATSGAGGFQETQYF. CDR3 nucleotide sequence: TGTGCCACCAGTGGGGCAGGGGGCTTCCAAGAGACCCAGTACTTC.

The chain links TRBV6-1 to TRBJ1-5; possibly TRBD1 for D (6 bases). The CDR3 is 17 residues long. V gave up 6 bases and J gave up 0 bases, with 18 bases separating them. Germline V gives CDR1 MNHNS, CDR2 SASEGT. The CDR3 protein is CASRAKGERYSNQPQHF. The CDR3 nucleotides are TGTGCCAGCAGAGCGAAGGGGGAGCGATATAGCAATCAGCCCCAGCATTTT.

This clonotype was detected many times. The rearrangement uses TRBV12-3 or TRBV12-4 and TRBJ1-2; 9 bases map to TRBD1. CDR3 length equals 17 residues. Losses at the gene ends were 4 bases for V and 0 bases for J; bases not matched to a gene: 9. The CDR3 sequence: CASSSSGTGPANYGYTF. CDR3 DNA sequence: TGTGCCAGCAGTTCGTCCGGGACAGGGCCGGCTAACTATGGCTACACCTTC.

The chain employs TRBV24-1 and TRBJ2-7; TRBD2 might be the D (6 bases). The CDR3 extends over 15 amino acids. The V gene's germline CDR1 is KGHDR and CDR2 SFDVKD. The germline V and J ends were trimmed by 3 bases and 0 bases, with 11 bases remaining between them. The CDR3 protein is CATSDGGASSYEQYF. The DNA of the CDR3 is TGTGCCACCAGTGATGGCGGGGCGAGCTCCTACGAGCAGTACTTC.

The rearrangement uses TRBV28 and TRBJ1-1; D is perhaps TRBD1 (6 bases). The ends were cut back, 2 bases at V and 5 bases at J, with 15 bases in the middle. The CDR3 has 15 amino acids. CDR1 and CDR2 from the germline V gene are MDHEN and SYDVKM. CDR3 residues: CASSLTRAGVTEAFF. As DNA, the CDR3 is TGTGCCAGCAGTTTAACGCGGGCAGGGGTGACTGAAGCTTTCTTT.

This clonotype was seen at least ten times. The chain has TRBV7-3 and TRBJ1-5; D gene uncertain. From germline, CDR1 is SGHTA and CDR2 FQGTGA. The CDR3 extends over 14 amino acids. The V end lost 8 bases, the J end lost 6 bases, and 17 bases lay between the germline ends. CDR3 region: CASDQGCSGQPQHF. As DNA, the CDR3 is TGTGCCAGCGACCAAGGGTGTTCGGGTCAGCCCCAGCATTTT. Full variable domain (missing parts from reference TRBV7-3 and TRBJ1-5): GAGVSQTPSNKVTEKGKYVELRCDPISGHTALYWYRQSLGQGPEFLIYFQGTGAADDSGLPNDRFFAVRPEGSVSTLKIQRTERGDSAVYLCASDQGCSGQPQHFGDGTRLSIL.

J is TRBJ1-5 and V is TRBV12-3 or TRBV12-4; no definite D call. Trimming cost V 6 bases and J 8 bases, with 20 bases left between them. The CDR3 extends over 15 amino acids. The CDR3 region is CASSTGRSLLEPQHF. In nucleotides, the CDR3 is TGTGCCAGCAGCACCGGGAGGTCCTTACTAGAGCCCCAGCATTTT.

This clonotype was recorded many times. The chain combines TRBV7-2 with TRBJ2-5; 8 nucleotides align to TRBD1. From germline, CDR1 is SGHTA and CDR2 FQGNSA. This CDR3 has 13 amino acids. The ends lost 5 bases at V and 6 bases at J; junction bases unmatched: 5. Written as DNA, the CDR3 is TGTGCCAGCAGCCCAGGGGGCGGGAAGACCCAGTACTTC. As protein: CASSPGGGKTQYF.

Ten or more counts support this clonotype. The chain is built from TRBV20-1 and TRBJ1-5, with a possible D match to TRBD1 (6 bases). The germline V gene encodes CDR1 DFQATT and CDR2 SNEGSKA (reference sequence). V lost 0 bases and J lost 6, with 18 bases in between. This CDR3 region has 16 residues. The CDR3 loop reads CSARDPQGMRFQPQHF. The CDR3 coding sequence is TGCAGTGCTAGAGATCCGCAGGGGATGCGATTTCAGCCCCAGCATTTT.

This clonotype has at least ten counts. The chain employs TRBV25-1 and TRBJ2-7; no clear D gene. The CDR3 contains 14 residues. V gave up 3 bases and J gave up 1 base, with 10 bases separating them. In germline, CDR1 is MGHDK, CDR2 SYGVNS. The DNA for the CDR3 is TGTGCCAGCAGTGACGGCCGGCTGTCCTACGAGCAGTACTTC. It encodes CASSDGRLSYEQYF.

This clonotype was found many times. The rearrangement joins TRBV6-5 to TRBJ1-2; the match to TRBD1 covers 7 bases. Germline assignment: CDR1 MNHEY and CDR2 SVGAGI. The CDR3 is 14 amino acids. V dropped 2 bases and J dropped 4; count of bases not matched to a gene: 4. CDR3 residues: CASSYRGQFYGYTF. The CDR3 region has the DNA TGTGCCAGCAGTTACCGGGGACAGTTCTATGGCTACACCTTC.

At least ten counts were recorded for this clonotype. The chain has TRBV7-9 and TRBJ2-7; TRBD1 might be the D (6 bases). V lost 5 bases to trimming and J lost 7 bases, with 18 bases between them. Looked up from germline, CDR1 is SEHNR and CDR2 is FQNEAQ (reference sequence). The CDR3 loop spans 14 amino acids. CDR3 protein: CASSARTASLEQYF. The CDR3 region has the DNA TGTGCCAGCAGCGCACGGACAGCGAGCTTGGAGCAGTACTTC.

This clonotype was seen a handful of times. The chain links TRBV28 to TRBJ2-7; TRBD1 matches 7 bases. Germline CDR1 MDHEN, CDR2 SYDVKM. The CDR3 has 13 residues. V dropped 11 bases and J dropped 5; count of bases not matched to a gene: 12. The CDR3 reads CASTLTGKDEQYF. The CDR3 DNA reads TGTGCCTCAACTCTGACAGGGAAGGACGAGCAGTACTTC.

This clonotype occurred many times. V gene TRBV12-3 or TRBV12-4 combines with J gene TRBJ2-6; 8 positions match TRBD1. This CDR3 contains 18 residues. J lost 0 bases, V lost 6 bases, and 10 bases had no gene match. CDR3 DNA: TGTGCCAGCAGCCTACAGGGGGTGACTCGCTCTGGGGCCAACGTCCTGACTTTC. It specifies CASSLQGVTRSGANVLTF.

This clonotype occurred many times. The chain recombines TRBV5-1 with TRBJ2-5; 7 bases agree with TRBD1. Trimming cost V 3 bases and J 4 bases; bases outside gene matches: 6. This CDR3 comprises 14 residues. CDR1 and CDR2 from the germline V gene are SGHRS and YFSETQ. The CDR3 region is CASSSTTGRETQYF. For the CDR3, the DNA is TGCGCCAGCAGCTCCACGACAGGGAGAGAGACCCAGTACTTC.

This clonotype was detected many times. The J gene is TRBJ2-7, the V gene TRBV7-3, with D tentatively TRBD1 (6 bases). Per the germline V gene, CDR1 is SGHTA and CDR2 is FQGTGA. Trimming took off 5 bases at V and 2 bases at J, with 13 bases between the two ends. The CDR3 is 14 amino acids. CDR3 loop: CASSPSPGAYEQYF. The CDR3, as DNA: TGTGCCAGCAGCCCATCCCCAGGGGCCTACGAGCAGTACTTC. Variable domain in full (rest from reference TRBV7-3 and TRBJ2-7): GAGVSQTPSNKVTEKGKYVELRCDPISGHTALYWYRQSLGQGPEFLIYFQGTGAADDSGLPNDRFFAVRPEGSVSTLKIQRTERGDSAVYLCASSPSPGAYEQYFGPGTRLTVT.

This clonotype appeared a few times. The rearrangement uses TRBV12-3 or TRBV12-4 and TRBJ2-5; 8 nucleotides match TRBD2. CDR3 length: 15 amino acids. V dropped 6 bases and J dropped 5; count of bases not matched to a gene: 11. The chain's CDR3 is CASRHRGLELETQYF. The CDR3 nucleotides are TGTGCCAGCAGACACCGGGGACTAGAATTGGAGACCCAGTACTTC.

This clonotype was observed at least ten times. The CDR3: CSARVQDRENTEAFF. The CDR3, as DNA: TGCAGTGCTAGAGTCCAGGACAGGGAGAACACTGAAGCTTTCTTT. The chain links TRBV20-1 to TRBJ1-1; 8 bases map to TRBD1. V lost 1 base, J lost 1 base, and 5 bases stayed unmatched. Germline CDR1 and CDR2: DFQATT and SNEGSKA (reference sequence). CDR3 length: 15 amino acids.

The rearrangement links TRBV6-1 to TRBJ1-1, with 9 bases that match TRBD1. The junction had 3 bases not matched to a gene; V was cut back by 6 bases and J by 10 bases. The CDR3 extends over 11 amino acids. In germline, CDR1 is MNHNS, CDR2 SASEGT. The CDR3 here is CASRQGARAFF. CDR3 DNA sequence: TGTGCCAGCAGACAGGGGGCAAGAGCTTTCTTT.

This clonotype was recorded at least ten times. V is TRBV6-2 or TRBV6-3 and J is TRBJ2-5; 7 bases agree with TRBD1. After removal of 7 bases from V and 4 bases from J, the junction contained 9 bases not matched to a gene. Germline V gives CDR1 MNHEY, CDR2 SVGEGT. CDR3 length: 14 amino acids. CDR3: CASIPRQGGETQYF. CDR3 in DNA: TGTGCCAGCATCCCGCGACAGGGTGGAGAGACCCAGTACTTC.

This clonotype was counted at least ten times. The rearrangement uses TRBV2 and TRBJ2-4; D remains ambiguous. The CDR3 is made up of 13 amino acids. CDR1 and CDR2 (germline): SNHLY, FYNNEI. V was clipped by 7 bases and J by 0 bases, with 7 bases between them. The CDR3 sequence is CASIRIAKNIQYF. The CDR3 bases are TGTGCCAGCATTCGGATAGCCAAAAACATTCAGTACTTC.

This clonotype appeared many times. J is TRBJ1-6 and V is TRBV12-3 or TRBV12-4; no clear D gene. There are 15 residues in the CDR3. V dropped 4 bases and J dropped 9 bases, with 16 bases sitting between them. The CDR3: CASSCTRGAGSPLHF. The CDR3 DNA follows: TGTGCCAGCAGTTGTACGCGGGGAGCCGGTTCACCCCTCCACTTT.